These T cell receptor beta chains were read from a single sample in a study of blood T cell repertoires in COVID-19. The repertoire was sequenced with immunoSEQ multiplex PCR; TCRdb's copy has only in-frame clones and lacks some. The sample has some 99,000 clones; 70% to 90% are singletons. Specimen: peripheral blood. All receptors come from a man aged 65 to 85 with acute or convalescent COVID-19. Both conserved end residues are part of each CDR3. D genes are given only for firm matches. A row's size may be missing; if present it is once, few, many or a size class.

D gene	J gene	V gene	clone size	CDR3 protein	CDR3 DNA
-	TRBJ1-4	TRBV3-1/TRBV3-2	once	CASSQDPREKLFF	TGTGCCAGCAGCCAAGACCCGCGGGAAAAACTGTTTTTT
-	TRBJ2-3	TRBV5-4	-	CASSISADSTDTQYF	TGTGCCAGCAGCATTTCAGCGGATAGCACAGATACGCAGTATTTT
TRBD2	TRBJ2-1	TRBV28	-	CASSPQGLAGGRPSYNEQFF	TGTGCCAGCAGCCCCCAGGGGTTAGCGGGGGGCCGACCTTCCTACAATGAGCAGTTCTTC
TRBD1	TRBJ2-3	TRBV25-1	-	CASSRQGSSTDTQYF	TGTGCCAGCAGTCGACAGGGTTCTAGCACAGATACGCAGTATTTT
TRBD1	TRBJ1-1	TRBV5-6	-	CASSAVGQGETEAFF	TGTGCCAGCAGCGCAGTCGGACAGGGCGAGACTGAAGCTTTCTTT
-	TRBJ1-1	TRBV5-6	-	CASSTLGETEAFF	TGTGCCAGCAGTACCCTGGGAGAAACTGAAGCTTTCTTT
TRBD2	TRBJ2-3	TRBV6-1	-	CASSEPSGLSADTQYF	TGTGCCAGCAGTGAACCTAGCGGGTTGAGCGCAGATACGCAGTATTTT
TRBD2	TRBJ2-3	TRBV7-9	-	CASSAGLATDTQYF	TGTGCCAGCAGCGCCGGACTAGCTACAGATACGCAGTATTTT
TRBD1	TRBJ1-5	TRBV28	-	CASRGQGWGNQPQHF	TGTGCCAGCAGAGGACAGGGCTGGGGCAATCAGCCCCAGCATTTT
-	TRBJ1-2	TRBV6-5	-	CASNQGWYGYTF	TGTGCCAGCAATCAGGGCTGGTATGGCTACACCTTC
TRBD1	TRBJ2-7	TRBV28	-	CASKDRTGGREQYF	TGTGCCAGTAAGGACCGGACAGGGGGTAGAGAGCAGTACTTC
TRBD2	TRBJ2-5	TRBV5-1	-	CASSLAGGTTQETQYF	TGCGCCAGCAGCTTGGCTGGGGGGACTACTCAAGAGACCCAGTACTTC
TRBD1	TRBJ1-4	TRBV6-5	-	CASRQGEEKLFF	TGTGCCAGCAGACAGGGGGAGGAAAAACTGTTTTTT
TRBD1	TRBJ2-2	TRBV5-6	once	CASSPWTGETPGELFF	TGTGCCAGCAGCCCGTGGACAGGGGAAACCCCCGGGGAGCTGTTTTTT
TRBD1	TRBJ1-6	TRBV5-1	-	CASSLGQGSSYNSPLHF	TGCGCCAGCAGCTTGGGACAGGGAAGCTCCTATAATTCACCCCTCCACTTT
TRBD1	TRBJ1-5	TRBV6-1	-	CASSEGTGHRQPQHF	TGTGCCAGCAGTGAAGGGACAGGGCACCGTCAGCCCCAGCATTTT
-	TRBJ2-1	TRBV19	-	CASSPIPDVVSYNEQFF	TGTGCCAGTAGCCCGATTCCCGATGTAGTGTCCTACAATGAGCAGTTCTTC
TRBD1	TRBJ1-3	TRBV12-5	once	CASGQRTGGGNTIYF	TGTGCTAGTGGCCAGAGGACAGGGGGCGGAAACACCATATATTTT
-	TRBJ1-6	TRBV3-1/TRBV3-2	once	CASTPGPGGSPLHF	TGTGCCAGCACCCCTGGCCCAGGAGGTTCACCCCTCCACTTT
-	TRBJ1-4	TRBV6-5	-	CASSYRGSNEKLFF	TGTGCCAGCAGTTACCGAGGATCTAATGAAAAACTGTTTTTT
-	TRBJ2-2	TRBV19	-	CASSILGQNTGELFF	TGTGCCAGTAGTATCCTGGGACAAAACACCGGGGAGCTGTTTTTT
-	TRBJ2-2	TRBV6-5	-	CASSPRGRNPGELFF	TGTGCCAGCAGTCCCAGGGGCCGAAACCCCGGGGAGCTGTTTTTT
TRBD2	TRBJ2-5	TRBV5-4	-	CASSLSGVQETQYF	TGTGCCAGCAGCTTGAGCGGGGTACAAGAGACCCAGTACTTC
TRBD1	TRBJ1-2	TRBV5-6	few	CASSYRGLYGYTF	TGTGCCAGCAGCTACAGGGGGCTTTATGGCTACACCTTC
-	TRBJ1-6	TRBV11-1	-	CASSPRASVSPLHF	TGTGCCAGCAGCCCCCGGGCTAGCGTGTCACCCCTCCACTTT
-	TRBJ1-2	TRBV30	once	CAWSTQGYYGYTF	TGTGCCTGGAGCACCCAGGGCTACTATGGCTACACCTTC
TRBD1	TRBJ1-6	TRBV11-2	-	CASSLAAGGNSPLHF	TGTGCCAGCAGCTTAGCGGCAGGGGGGAATTCACCCCTCCACTTT
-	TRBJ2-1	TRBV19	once	CASSKLEGNGYEQFF	TGTGCCAGTAGTAAGTTAGAGGGAAACGGATATGAGCAGTTCTTC
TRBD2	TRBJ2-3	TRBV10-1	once	CASSGASGATDTQYF	TGCGCCAGCAGTGGGGCTAGCGGGGCAACAGATACGCAGTATTTT
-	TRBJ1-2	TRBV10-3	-	CATTSHYGYTF	TGTGCCACCACTTCCCACTATGGCTACACCTTC
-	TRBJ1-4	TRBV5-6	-	CASTYSRREKLFF	TGTGCCAGCACCTATAGCAGAAGGGAAAAACTGTTTTTT
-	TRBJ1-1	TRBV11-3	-	CASSLDPPGPFTEAFF	TGTGCCAGCAGCTTAGATCCCCCAGGCCCATTCACTGAAGCTTTCTTT
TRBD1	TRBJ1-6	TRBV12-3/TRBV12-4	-	CASSGQGNSPLHF	TGTGCCAGCTCGGGACAGGGAAATTCACCCCTCCACTTT
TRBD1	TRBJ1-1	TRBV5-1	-	CASSPDRAEAFF	TGCGCCAGCAGCCCCGACAGGGCTGAAGCTTTCTTT
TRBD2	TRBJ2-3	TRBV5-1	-	CASSNTGGLNTQYF	TGCGCCAGCAGCAACACGGGGGGGCTAAATACGCAGTATTTT
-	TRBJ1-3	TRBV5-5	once	CASSLAVRSSGNTIYF	TGTGCCAGCAGCTTGGCAGTCCGGAGCTCTGGAAACACCATATATTTT
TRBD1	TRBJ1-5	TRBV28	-	CASSLLQGAGQPQHF	TGTGCCAGCAGTTTATTACAGGGGGCAGGACAGCCCCAGCATTTT
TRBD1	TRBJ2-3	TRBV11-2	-	CASSVAGGGADTQYF	TGTGCCAGCAGCGTCGCAGGGGGCGGGGCAGATACGCAGTATTTT
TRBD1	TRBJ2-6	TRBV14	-	CASSHRQGAGPLSGANVLTF	TGTGCCAGCAGCCATAGACAGGGGGCAGGCCCCCTCTCTGGGGCCAACGTCCTGACTTTC
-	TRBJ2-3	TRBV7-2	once	CASSLFITDTQYF	TGTGCCAGCAGCTTATTTATCACAGATACGCAGTATTTT
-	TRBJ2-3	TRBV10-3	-	CAISEKAAGGTQYF	TGTGCCATCAGTGAGAAGGCGGCTGGTGGTACGCAGTATTTT
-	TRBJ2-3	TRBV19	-	CASSLLRGAKGTDTQYF	TGTGCCAGTAGCCTCCTCCGGGGTGCGAAGGGCACAGATACGCAGTATTTT
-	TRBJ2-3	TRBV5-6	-	CASTLGSTQYF	TGTGCCAGCACCCTAGGTAGTACGCAGTATTTT
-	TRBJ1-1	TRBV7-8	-	CASSLRRQLESEAFF	TGTGCCAGCAGCTTAAGGCGGCAACTAGAGAGTGAAGCTTTCTTT
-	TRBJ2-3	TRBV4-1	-	CASSHGGMAQYF	TGCGCCAGCAGCCATGGAGGGATGGCGCAGTATTTT
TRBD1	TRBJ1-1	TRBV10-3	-	CAISGGGADGTEAFF	TGTGCCATCAGTGGAGGGGGCGCGGACGGCACTGAAGCTTTCTTT
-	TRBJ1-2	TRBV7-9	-	CASSLALSGGYTF	TGTGCCAGCAGCTTAGCCTTGAGTGGTGGCTACACCTTC
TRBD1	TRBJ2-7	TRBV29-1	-	CSVEHAGTGNYEQYF	TGCAGCGTTGAGCACGCGGGGACAGGGAACTACGAGCAGTACTTC